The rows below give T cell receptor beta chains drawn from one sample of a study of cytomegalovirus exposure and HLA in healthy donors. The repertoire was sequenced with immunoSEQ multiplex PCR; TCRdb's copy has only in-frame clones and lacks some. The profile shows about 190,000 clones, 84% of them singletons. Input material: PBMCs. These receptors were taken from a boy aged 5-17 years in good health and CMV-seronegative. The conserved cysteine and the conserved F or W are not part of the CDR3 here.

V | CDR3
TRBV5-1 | ASRGVGQDSYNEQF
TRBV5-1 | ASSLTTSGIHTGELF
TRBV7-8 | ASTYGGGDHVEQY
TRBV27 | ASRPEQGYYGYT
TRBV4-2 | ASSHGSAYEQY
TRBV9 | ASSAKAGEDEQF
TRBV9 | ASSVDGGFYGYT
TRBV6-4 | ASRNRAGLTDTQY
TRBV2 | ASSDVSTNTEAF
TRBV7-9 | ASSGERGSSYNEQF
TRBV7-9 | ASSSGQGSNQPQH
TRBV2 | ASLSGAHSTDTQY
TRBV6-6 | ASSFGQETQY
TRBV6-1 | ASNDRLNTEAF
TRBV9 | ASSVDPGWQGARYGYT
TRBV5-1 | ASSLPSGRASYNEQF
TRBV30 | AFELGLNGEQY
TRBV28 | ASSLGQHGIQPQH
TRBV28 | ASSLIQVNTEAF
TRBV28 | ASSLQVGLGNQPQH
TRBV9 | ASSVGAAGSSSEQY
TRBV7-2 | ASSSDRGSYNEQF
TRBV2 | ASSGGAGGTEAF
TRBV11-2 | ASSFWGENQPQH
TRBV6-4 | ASSDRAGGDTGELF
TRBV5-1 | ASSAGWPDGYT
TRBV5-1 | ASSLAARTSQETQY
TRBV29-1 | SVTGVLNTEAF
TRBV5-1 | ASSLVGPETQY
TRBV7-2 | ASSQTGTTYGYT
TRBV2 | ASIGQANTEAF
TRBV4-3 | ASSQQTGDNYGYT
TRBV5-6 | ASSLGHPGYTEAF
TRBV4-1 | ASSPRDRANEKLF
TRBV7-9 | ASSLGGIAGIYNEQF
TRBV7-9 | ASRNDRETFGYT
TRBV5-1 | ASRTIGQGGSEQY
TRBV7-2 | ASSRVGQMGLEPQH
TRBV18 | ASSKPGSRSYEQY
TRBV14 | ASSPGGQGSYEQY
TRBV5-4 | ASSLLGRDTQY
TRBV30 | AWRGQGALTEAF
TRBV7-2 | ASSSSGGPTETQY
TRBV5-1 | ASSSGLAGGGGADTQY
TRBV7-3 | ASSPGGGRNYGYT
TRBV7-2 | ASSFLLTGTLTDTQY
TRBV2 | ASRQEY
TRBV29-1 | SVGAGVDNYGYT
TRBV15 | ATSAPLGGGSRTGELF